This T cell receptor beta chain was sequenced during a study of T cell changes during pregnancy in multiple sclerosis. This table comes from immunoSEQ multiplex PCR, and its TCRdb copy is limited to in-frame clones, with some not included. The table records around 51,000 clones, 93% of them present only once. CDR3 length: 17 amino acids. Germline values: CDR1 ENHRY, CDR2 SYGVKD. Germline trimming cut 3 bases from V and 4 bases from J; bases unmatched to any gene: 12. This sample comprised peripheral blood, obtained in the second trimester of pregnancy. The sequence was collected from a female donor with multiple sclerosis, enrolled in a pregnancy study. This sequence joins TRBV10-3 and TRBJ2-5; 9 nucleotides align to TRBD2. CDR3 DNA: TGTGCCATCAGTGACCCGGATAGCTTAGCGGGAGTAGAGACCCAGTACTTC. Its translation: CAISDPDSLAGVETQYF.